This record looks at one T cell receptor (beta chain) sequence and its context. The antigen is unknown. A read error is possible here, since a much larger clone lies one base away. The sample is drawn from a study of tumor and adjacent non-tumor tissue in lung cancer. TCRbeta libraries were built with three rounds of nested PCR, modified from ARM-PCR. MiXCR, applied by TCRdb to the multiplex PCR reads, yields one record per CDR3 protein. Among 90,000 to 100,000 distinct CDR3 sequences listed, 80% were seen once. Trimming at V came to 2 bases and at J to 4 bases, leaving 8 bases not matched to a gene. This CDR3 is built from 15 residues. Per germline, CDR1 SGHRS and CDR2 YFSETQ. RNA was extracted from bulk tissue without any cell sorting. The normal lung tissue was taken more than 3 cm from the tumor edge. Chemotherapy-naive patients with new lung cancer underwent thoracic surgery in China, August–November 2014.

Study findings and constraints: Higher tumor TCR diversity was associated with shorter survival. Normal lung showed higher cumulative top 100 clone frequency than tumor. TCR diversity was significantly greater in tumor than normal lung tissue.

The rearrangement uses TRBV5-1 and TRBJ2-7; 8 positions match TRBD2. The sequencing sample was made of distant non-tumor lung tissue. The source is a man in his fifties or sixties with small cell lung cancer. The CDR3 sequence: CASSFTDGGGYEQYF. CDR3 nucleotides: TGCGCCAGCAGCTTTACCGACGGGGGGGGATACGAGCAGTACTTC.